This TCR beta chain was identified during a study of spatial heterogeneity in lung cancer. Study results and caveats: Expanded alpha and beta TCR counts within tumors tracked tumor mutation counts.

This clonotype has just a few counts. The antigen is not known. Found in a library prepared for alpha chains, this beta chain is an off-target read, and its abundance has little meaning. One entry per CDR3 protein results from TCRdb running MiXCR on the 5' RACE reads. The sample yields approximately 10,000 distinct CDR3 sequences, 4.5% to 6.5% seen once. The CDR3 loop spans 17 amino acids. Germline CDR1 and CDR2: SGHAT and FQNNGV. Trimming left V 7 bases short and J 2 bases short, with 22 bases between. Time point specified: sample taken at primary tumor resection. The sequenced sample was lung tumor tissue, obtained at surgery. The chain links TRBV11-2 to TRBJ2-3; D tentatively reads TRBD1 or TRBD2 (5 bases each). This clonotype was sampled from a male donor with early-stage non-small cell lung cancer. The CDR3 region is CASKKGPTRDITDTQYF. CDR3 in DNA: TGTGCCAGCAAAAAGGGACCGACCAGGGATATCACAGATACGCAGTATTTT.